The 21 T cell receptor beta chains given below trace back to one sample, sequenced in a study of Graves' ophthalmopathy and Graves' hyperthyroidism. Transcripts of RNA were the source for amplifying TCR beta CDR3 regions. First-round RT-PCR used HTBI primers; second-round multiplex PCR followed. TCRdb independently ran MiXCR on the multiplex PCR reads; one entry per CDR3 protein. The repertoire holds about 1.2 million distinct CDR3 sequences, with about 35% as singletons. The sample taken for sequencing was peripheral blood or thyroid tissue (not recorded which). These TCRs come from an adult man with Graves' hyperthyroidism.

The rearrangement uses TRBV7-8 and TRBJ1-5; tentative D call: TRBD1 (5 bases). Between the trimmed V and J ends, which lost 6 bases and 14 bases, there was a span of 14 bases. CDR1 is SGHVS, CDR2 FQNEAQ, per germline. The CDR3 extends over 11 amino acids. The CDR3 bases are TGTGCCAGCAGTTTCGGGGGAGGTGAGCATTTT. Translation: CASSFGGGEHF.

The chain is built from TRBV10-3 and TRBJ1-2; 8 positions match TRBD1. Unmatched junction bases numbered 6, after V lost 5 bases and J lost 4 bases. The CDR3 sequence is 14 residues long. Germline CDR1 ENHRY, CDR2 SYGVKD. The CDR3 here is CAISSDREGYGYTF. The DNA of the CDR3 is TGTGCCATCAGTTCGGACAGGGAGGGCTATGGCTACACCTTC.

This chain connects TRBV29-1 to TRBJ2-5, with 8 bases identical to TRBD2. CDR1 is SQVTM and CDR2 is ANQGSEA in the germline V gene. The CDR3 runs 15 residues. V dropped 0 bases and J dropped 5; count of bases not matched to a gene: 8. The CDR3: CSVEDRGLGTETQYF. In DNA, the CDR3 is TGCAGCGTTGAAGATCGGGGACTAGGTACGGAGACCCAGTACTTC.

In this sample, this clonotype turned up many times. The chain joins TRBV7-2 to TRBJ2-7; 8 bases map to TRBD2. The ends lost 6 bases at V and 9 bases at J; junction bases unmatched: 16. Germline CDR1 and CDR2: SGHTA and FQGNSA. The CDR3 runs to 15 residues. The CDR3 region has the DNA TGTGCCAGCAGACTGCATATAAGCGGGGGCTCCGGGCAGTACTTC. It is translated as CASRLHISGGSGQYF.

This chain uses TRBV20-1 with TRBJ2-7, with 9 bases fitting TRBD2. With V trimmed by 3 bases and J by 4 bases, 4 bases remained unmatched. Germline V gives CDR1 DFQATT, CDR2 SNEGSKA (reference sequence). The CDR3 contains 13 residues. The CDR3 nucleotides are TGCAGTGCTAGGGGACTAGCTTATTACGAGCAGTACTTC. Translating it yields CSARGLAYYEQYF.

This clonotype was observed at least ten times. This chain connects TRBV6-6 to TRBJ1-6, with unresolved D. V was trimmed by 5 bases and J by 0 bases, leaving 8 bases between them. The CDR3 sequence is 15 residues long. Germline V gene sequence: CDR1 MNHNY, CDR2 SVGAGI (reference sequence). In DNA, the CDR3 is TGTGCCAGCAGTAACAGTGGCTCCTATAATTCACCCCTCCACTTT. Encoded protein: CASSNSGSYNSPLHF.

This chain joins TRBV9 and TRBJ1-6, with D possibly matching TRBD1 (6 bases). V shed 4 bases and J shed 10 bases, with 15 bases lying between them. In germline, CDR1 is SGDLS, CDR2 YYNGEE. There are 14 residues in the CDR3. The chain's CDR3 is CASSQQQGGSPLHF. The DNA for the CDR3 is TGTGCCAGCAGCCAACAACAGGGTGGGTCACCCCTCCACTTT.

This clonotype was detected only a few times. Compared with germline, one end of the junction differs, possibly owing to a read error. The rearrangement uses TRBV7-8 and TRBJ2-7; D gene unclear. The germline gives CDR1 SGHVS, CDR2 FQNEAQ. The CDR3 spans 16 residues. CDR3 nucleotide sequence: TGCGCCAGCAGCCCGCCATTCTTCTCTACGACCTACGAGCAGTACTTC. Protein: CASSPPFFSTTYEQYF.

Notes on this clonotype: In this CDR3 the conserved last residue, phenylalanine or tryptophan, is missing, so a read error is likely. The DNA is omitted, as the CDR3 cannot be located on it reliably, and the CDR3 follows TCRdb's listing. The chain employs TRBV29-1 and TRBJ2-5; TRBD1, the D gene given by the table, was not confirmed from the DNA. The germline V gene encodes CDR1 SQVTM and CDR2 ANQGSEA. The CDR3 is 14 amino acids long, termini counted. The CDR3 is CSVREPTGVDTFGS.

This clonotype was detected ten times or more. The gene calls are TRBV19 and TRBJ2-2; tentative D call: TRBD2 (6 bases). The germline V gene has CDR1 LNHDA and CDR2 SQIVND (reference sequence). With 7 bases removed from V and 7 bases from J, the gap between germline ends came to 7 bases. The CDR3 consists of 11 residues. The CDR3 region has the DNA TGTGCCAGTACGACTAGCGGGGAGCTGTTTTTT. It encodes CASTTSGELFF.

The chain combines TRBV3-1 with TRBJ2-2; perhaps D is TRBD1 or TRBD2 (6 bases each). Germline assignment: CDR1 LGHDT and CDR2 YNNKEL (reference sequence). V lost 0 bases and J 6 bases, leaving 14 bases between the germline ends. The length of the CDR3 is 16 residues. DNA for the CDR3: TGTGCCAGCAGCCAAGATCTTGGAGGGGGGCCCGGGGAGCTGTTTTTT. Its translation is CASSQDLGGGPGELFF.

This clonotype was picked up many times. The chain uses TRBV15 and TRBJ1-1; the D gene is possibly TRBD1 (5 bases). The CDR3 loop spans 14 amino acids. V was shortened by 6 bases and J by 11 bases, with 22 bases between the two germline ends. Germline V CDR1 and CDR2: LNHNV, YYDKDF (reference sequence). The CDR3: CATRQTGTHLGAFF. DNA of the CDR3: TGTGCCACCAGACAAACCGGGACGCATTTAGGGGCTTTCTTT.

Ten or more counts support this clonotype. The chain employs TRBV9 and TRBJ2-2; 7 positions agree with TRBD2. Germline CDR1 and CDR2: SGDLS and YYNGEE. With V trimmed by 4 bases and J by 3 bases, 3 bases remained unmatched. The CDR3 runs 14 residues. The CDR3 region is CASSFSGDTGELFF. The CDR3 DNA reads TGTGCCAGCAGCTTCAGCGGGGACACCGGGGAGCTGTTTTTT.

In this sample, this clonotype turned up a few times. CDR3 nucleotide sequence: TGTGCCAGCAGCTTGACGGAGTGGCAGCCCCAGTACTTC. This sequence encodes CASSLTEWQPQYF. This rearrangement joins TRBV7-8 to TRBJ2-5; D gene ambiguous. The germline V and J ends were trimmed by 3 bases and 9 bases, with 14 bases remaining between them. Germline V gene data show CDR1 as SGHVS and CDR2 as FQNEAQ. CDR3 length: 13 residues.

This chain uses TRBV10-3 with TRBJ2-3, with 11 bases lining up with TRBD2. The CDR3 length is 15 residues. The junction had 3 bases not matched to a gene; V was cut back by 5 bases and J by 2 bases. Germline V gives CDR1 ENHRY, CDR2 SYGVKD. CDR3 loop: CAISRTSGSTDTQYF. DNA for the CDR3: TGTGCCATCAGTCGGACTAGCGGGTCCACAGATACGCAGTATTTT.

This clonotype appeared many times. This chain connects TRBV7-9 to TRBJ1-2, with TRBD1 matching 7 bases. Trimming removed 5 bases from V and 8 bases from J; junction bases left unmatched: 8. CDR3 length: 13 residues. Per the germline V gene, CDR1 is SEHNR and CDR2 is FQNEAQ (reference sequence). CDR3 protein: CASSPTGDKGYTF. For the CDR3, the DNA is TGTGCCAGCAGCCCCACAGGGGACAAAGGCTACACCTTC. The whole variable domain, remainder taken from reference TRBV7-9 and TRBJ1-2, is DTGVSQNPRHKITKRGQNVTFRCDPISEHNRLYWYRQTLGQGPEFLTYFQNEAQLEKSRLLSDRFSAERPKGSFSTLEIQRTEQGDSAMYLCASSPTGDKGYTFGSGTRLTVV.

At least ten counts were recorded for this clonotype. V gene TRBV2 combines with J gene TRBJ2-7; 14 bases line up with TRBD2. Trimming at V came to 8 bases and at J to 5 bases, leaving 5 bases not matched to a gene. This CDR3 contains 14 residues. The germline V gene has CDR1 SNHLY and CDR2 FYNNEI. This CDR3 reads CASQPGLAGDEQYF. In DNA form, the CDR3 reads TGTGCCAGCCAACCGGGACTAGCGGGAGACGAGCAGTACTTC.

The table lists this clonotype with many counts. The chain uses TRBV5-6 and TRBJ2-7; unclear D gene. V lost 2 bases, J lost 2 bases, and 5 bases lay in between. CDR3 length: 12 residues. Per germline, CDR1 SGHDT and CDR2 YYEEEE. The CDR3 protein is CASSFEAYEQYF. The DNA of the CDR3 is TGTGCCAGCAGCTTTGAGGCCTACGAGCAGTACTTC.

Only a few counts were recorded for this clonotype. The chain recombines TRBV18 with TRBJ2-7; perhaps TRBD1 as D (6 bases). V dropped 0 bases and J dropped 0 bases, with 9 bases sitting between them. Germline values: CDR1 KGHSH, CDR2 LQKENI. CDR3 size: 15 residues. CDR3 loop: CASSPPRTDSYEQYF. The CDR3 nucleotides read TGTGCCAGCTCACCACCGAGGACAGACTCCTACGAGCAGTACTTC.

V gene TRBV20-1 combines with J gene TRBJ2-5, with TRBD1 matching 9 bases. J was trimmed by 5 bases and V by 0 bases; bases with no gene match: 7. The V gene's germline CDR1 is DFQATT and CDR2 SNEGSKA (reference sequence). The CDR3 sequence is 15 residues long. CDR3 region: CSARDLTGGFETQYF. CDR3 DNA: TGCAGTGCTAGAGACTTGACAGGGGGTTTCGAGACCCAGTACTTC.

V gene TRBV5-1 combines with J gene TRBJ2-7; the D gene is possibly TRBD1 (5 bases). The CDR3 runs 12 residues. V was trimmed by 3 bases and J by 4 bases, leaving 8 bases between them. The germline gives CDR1 SGHRS, CDR2 YFSETQ. The CDR3 loop is CASSWTPYEQYF. The CDR3 nucleotides read TGCGCCAGCAGCTGGACACCTTACGAGCAGTACTTC.